These 21 T cell receptor beta chains originate from one sample sequenced in a study of T-cell reconstitution after alpha-beta-depleted transplantation in children. TCRbeta library construction was performed incorporating unique molecular identifiers. Each CDR3 protein is one row after TCRdb ran MiXCR on the PCR reads. The table has 400,000 to 500,000 distinct CDR3 sequences, roughly a tenth seen once; the top ten hold roughly 6%. Material: PBMCs from the stem cell graft donor, obtained from the stem cell graft. The receptors derive from a human donor who donated a stem cell graft to a child with acute myeloid leukemia.

This clonotype has a handful of counts. The chain couples TRBV5-1 to TRBJ1-2; D may be TRBD1 (6 bases). The CDR3 spans 13 residues. CDR1 is SGHRS, CDR2 YFSETQ, per germline. The V end was cut by 1 base, the J end by 8 bases, with 12 bases between. The DNA for the CDR3 is TGCGCCAGCAGCTTGACAGGGTTAAACGGCTACACCTTC. Amino acids: CASSLTGLNGYTF.

This clonotype showed up just a few times. The gene calls are TRBV7-8 and TRBJ2-1; 9 positions agree with TRBD2. The CDR3 loop spans 17 amino acids. Germline trimming cut 6 bases from V and 8 bases from J; bases unmatched to any gene: 17. CDR1 SGHVS and CDR2 FQNEAQ come from the germline V gene. As DNA, the CDR3 is TGTGCCAGCAGAGCCGCACCGAGCGGGAGGACGGGGGATGAGCAGTTCTTC. Protein: CASRAAPSGRTGDEQFF. The entire variable domain, with the rest obtained from reference TRBV7-8 and TRBJ2-1, is as follows: GAGVSQSPRYKVAKRGQDVALRCDPISGHVSLFWYQQALGQGPEFLTYFQNEAQLDKSGLPSDRFFAERPEGSVSTLKIQRTQQEDSAVYLCASRAAPSGRTGDEQFFGPGTRLTVL.

This clonotype occurred a few times. The chain carries TRBV20-1 and TRBJ2-1; 12 bases align to TRBD1. V was pared by 6 bases and J by 4 bases, with 7 bases of the junction left unmatched. CDR1 is DFQATT and CDR2 is SNEGSKA in the germline V gene (reference sequence). This CDR3 has 15 amino acids. CDR3 in DNA: TGCAGTGCCTCACCGGGACAGGGGGCTTACAATGAGCAGTTCTTC. Translating gives CSASPGQGAYNEQFF.

The chain links TRBV7-3 to TRBJ2-7; D possibly corresponds to TRBD2 (6 bases). V was clipped by 5 bases and J by 0 bases, with 14 bases between them. CDR1 is SGHTA, CDR2 FQGTGA, per germline. The CDR3 length is 15 residues. The CDR3 sequence: CASSLKAGSSYEQYF. In DNA form, the CDR3 reads TGTGCCAGCAGCCTGAAAGCGGGCAGCTCCTACGAGCAGTACTTC.

The chain recombines TRBV6-6 with TRBJ2-3; D ambiguous. V lost 7 bases and J 10 bases, leaving 18 bases between the germline ends. There are 13 residues in the CDR3. Germline V gene sequence: CDR1 MNHNY, CDR2 SVGAGI (reference sequence). CDR3 sequence: CASTITADSSQYF. CDR3 coding DNA: TGTGCCAGCACCATTACGGCGGATTCCTCGCAGTATTTT.

This clonotype has a handful of counts. This chain uses TRBV6-4 with TRBJ1-5; 10 bases agree with TRBD1. Trimming removed 4 bases from V and 2 bases from J; junction bases left unmatched: 14. CDR1 and CDR2 from the germline V gene are MRHNA and SNTAGT. The length of the CDR3 is 19 residues. CDR3 in amino acids: CASSASLLGTGAGNQPQHF. The CDR3, as DNA: TGTGCCAGCAGTGCCTCTCTTTTGGGGACAGGGGCCGGCAATCAGCCCCAGCATTTT.

This clonotype was observed a handful of times. The chain joins TRBV5-1 to TRBJ2-2; D might be TRBD2 (5 bases). The ends were cut back, 0 bases at V and 3 bases at J, with 9 bases in the middle. Germline CDR1 reads SGHRS; CDR2 reads YFSETQ. The CDR3 runs 15 residues. CDR3 loop: CASSLGPGYTGELFF. In nucleotides, the CDR3 is TGCGCCAGCAGCTTGGGGCCGGGGTACACCGGGGAGCTGTTTTTT.

The chain uses TRBV5-1 and TRBJ2-1; the match to TRBD1 covers 9 bases. The J segment lost 3 bases and the V segment lost 5 bases, leaving 12 bases of the junction unmatched. Germline V CDR1 and CDR2: SGHRS, YFSETQ. The CDR3 is made up of 17 amino acids. The CDR3 protein is CASSSNTGTGRYNEQFF. The DNA for the CDR3 is TGCGCCAGCAGTTCTAATACCGGGACAGGGCGCTACAATGAGCAGTTCTTC.

The CDR3 DNA reads as TGTGCCAGCAGCACAGGGACTAGCGTATACAATGAGCAGTTCTTC. It yields the protein CASSTGTSVYNEQFF. The rearrangement uses TRBV11-2 and TRBJ2-1; 10 positions agree with TRBD2. The CDR3 is 15 amino acids. V shed 5 bases, J shed 4 bases, and the junction held 5 bases outside the gene matches. Per the germline V gene, CDR1 is SGHAT and CDR2 is FQNNGV.

This clonotype appeared many times. This sequence joins TRBV20-1 and TRBJ2-3; TRBD2 agrees at 8 bases. The CDR3 is 16 residues long. Germline-derived CDR1 and CDR2 are DFQATT and SNEGSKA (reference sequence). The junction had 8 bases not matched to a gene; V was cut back by 3 bases and J by 0 bases. The CDR3 region has the DNA TGCAGTGCTAGTAGTGGCGGGACTAGTAGCACAGATACGCAGTATTTT. This encodes CSASSGGTSSTDTQYF.

This clonotype turned up a few times. The rearrangement joins TRBV5-5 to TRBJ2-7; D is uncertain. The length of the CDR3 is 13 residues. Trimming took off 4 bases at V and 0 bases at J, with 8 bases between the two ends. CDR1 is SGHKS, CDR2 YYEKEE, per germline (reference sequence). In nucleotides, the CDR3 is TGTGCCAGCAGCCTGAGGAGCTCCTACGAGCAGTACGTC. Translating gives CASSLRSSYEQYV.

The V gene is TRBV4-1, the J gene TRBJ2-1; 8 positions agree with TRBD2. The CDR3 covers 16 residues. The germline gives CDR1 MGHRA, CDR2 YSYEKL. Germline trimming cut 1 base from V and 2 bases from J; bases unmatched to any gene: 4. The CDR3 protein is CASSQGARGAYNEQFF. In DNA, the CDR3 is TGCGCCAGCAGCCAAGGGGCGCGGGGGGCCTACAATGAGCAGTTCTTC.

The genes are TRBV19 and TRBJ2-2; D is undetermined. The CDR3 is 15 residues long. Between the trimmed V and J ends, which lost 7 bases and 2 bases, there was a span of 14 bases. Germline V CDR1 and CDR2: LNHDA, SQIVND (reference sequence). The CDR3: CASMGRRHNTGELFF. CDR3 in DNA: TGTGCCAGTATGGGTCGGCGGCACAACACCGGGGAGCTGTTTTTT.

This clonotype has at least ten counts. This rearrangement joins TRBV18 to TRBJ2-7; the match to TRBD1 covers 10 bases. The CDR3 totals 15 residues. Per germline, CDR1 KGHSH and CDR2 LQKENI. Trimming cost V 0 bases and J 2 bases; bases outside gene matches: 1. The CDR3 sequence: CASSPPGQGAYEQYF. The CDR3 nucleotides read TGTGCCAGCTCACCACCTGGACAGGGGGCCTACGAGCAGTACTTC.

Points on this clonotype: A read error is possible here, since a much larger clone lies one base away. The V gene is TRBV29-1, the J gene TRBJ2-7; no clear D gene. Germline V lookup: CDR1 SQVTM, CDR2 ANQGSEA. The CDR3 spans 11 residues. Trimming left V 4 bases short and J 2 bases short, with 6 bases between. Here the CDR3 reads CSVGVAYEQYF. The CDR3 region has the DNA TGCAGCGTTGGGGTGGCCTACGAGCAGTACTTC.

The table lists this clonotype with a few counts. The rearrangement links TRBV24-1 to TRBJ2-1, with 11 bases lining up with TRBD2. V shed 1 base and J 5 bases; nucleotides not matched to a gene: 6. Germline lookup yields CDR1 KGHDR and CDR2 SFDVKD. CDR3 size: 17 residues. CDR3 DNA: TGTGCCACCAGTGATTTAACTAGCGGGAGTTTAGACAATGAGCAGTTCTTC. Protein: CATSDLTSGSLDNEQFF.

This clonotype was counted only a few times. The chain is built from TRBV5-1 and TRBJ1-4; 9 bases line up with TRBD1. J lost 0 bases, V lost 3 bases, and 9 bases had no gene match. The CDR3 contains 18 residues. Germline V gene lookup returns CDR1 SGHRS and CDR2 YFSETQ. This CDR3 is CASSYGQGRRATNEKLFF. The DNA for the CDR3 is TGCGCCAGCAGCTACGGACAGGGGAGGAGAGCAACTAATGAAAAACTGTTTTTT.

This sequence joins TRBV20-1 and TRBJ2-7, with D possibly matching TRBD2 (6 bases). CDR1 is DFQATT, CDR2 SNEGSKA, per germline (reference sequence). The CDR3 is 12 residues long. V dropped 6 bases and J dropped 1 base, with 10 bases sitting between them. For the CDR3, the DNA is TGCAGTGCGGATCTAGCGTCCTACGAGCAGTACTTC. Encoded protein: CSADLASYEQYF.

Only a few counts were recorded for this clonotype. The chain carries TRBV6-1 and TRBJ2-3, with unresolved D. V was pared by 3 bases and J by 4 bases, with 20 bases between. From germline, CDR1 is MNHNS and CDR2 SASEGT. The CDR3 is 17 residues long. The chain's CDR3 is CASSDRPPLAEPDTQYF. Written as DNA, the CDR3 is TGTGCCAGCAGTGACCGACCCCCTTTGGCAGAACCAGATACGCAGTATTTT.

The chain combines TRBV9 with TRBJ2-3, with 9 bases identical to TRBD2. The CDR3 consists of 12 residues. V shed 3 bases and J 9 bases; nucleotides not matched to a gene: 2. Germline V lookup: CDR1 SGDLS, CDR2 YYNGEE. The DNA for the CDR3 is TGTGCCAGCAGCGCCGCGGGGGGGACGCAGTATTTT. Translated, it gives CASSAAGGTQYF.

This chain connects TRBV3-1 to TRBJ2-1; TRBD2 is a possible D gene (5 bases). This CDR3 contains 14 residues. The V end lost 0 bases, the J end lost 4 bases, and 7 bases lay between the germline ends. Looked up from germline, CDR1 is LGHDT and CDR2 is YNNKEL (reference sequence). CDR3 nucleotide sequence: TGTGCCAGCAGCCAAGAGAGCGGTTACAATGAGCAGTTCTTC. This sequence encodes CASSQESGYNEQFF.